A selection of T cell receptor beta chains follows, all from one sample in a study of cytomegalovirus exposure and HLA in healthy donors. Assay: immunoSEQ multiplex PCR; the TCRdb copy retains only in-frame clones and omits some. Among about 140,000 clones listed, roughly four fifths were seen once. What was sequenced was PBMCs. Receptors were obtained from a woman in her thirties or forties in good health and CMV-seronegative. Both conserved end residues are part of each CDR3. Fields, in order: CDR3 protein, CDR3 DNA, clone size, J gene, D gene, V gene, CDR3 length. A D gene is named only where the DNA matches it firmly. Only some rows state a clone size, as once, few, many or a class for expanded clones.

CDR3 protein: CASSVRLTSGGFDEQFF
CDR3 DNA: TGTGCCAGCAGCGTCCGACTCACTAGCGGGGGTTTCGATGAGCAGTTCTTC
clone size: -
J gene: TRBJ2-1
D gene: TRBD2
V gene: TRBV5-6
CDR3 length: 17

CDR3 protein: CASSSDRGDEKLFF
CDR3 DNA: TGTGCCAGCAGCTCGGACAGGGGCGATGAAAAACTGTTTTTT
clone size: -
J gene: TRBJ1-4
D gene: TRBD1
V gene: TRBV7-2
CDR3 length: 14

CDR3 protein: CASSSAQREHTGELFF
CDR3 DNA: TGTGCCAGCAGCTCAGCCCAGCGGGAGCACACCGGGGAGCTGTTTTTT
clone size: few
J gene: TRBJ2-2
D gene: TRBD2
V gene: TRBV7-9
CDR3 length: 16

CDR3 protein: CASSSQTEYNSPLHF
CDR3 DNA: TGTGCCAGCAGCTCGCAAACAGAGTATAATTCACCCCTCCACTTT
clone size: -
J gene: TRBJ1-6
D gene: -
V gene: TRBV5-6
CDR3 length: 15

CDR3 protein: CASSPGTASGKLFF
CDR3 DNA: TGTGCCAGCAGCCCAGGGACAGCAAGTGGAAAACTGTTTTTT
clone size: -
J gene: TRBJ1-4
D gene: TRBD1
V gene: TRBV14
CDR3 length: 14

CDR3 protein: CASSLGGDPIYNEQFF
CDR3 DNA: TGTGCCAGCAGCTTGGGGGGGGATCCGATATACAATGAGCAGTTCTTC
clone size: once
J gene: TRBJ2-1
D gene: -
V gene: TRBV5-4
CDR3 length: 16

CDR3 protein: CASSLRGGSNTEAFF
CDR3 DNA: TGTGCCAGCAGCTTAAGAGGGGGCAGCAACACTGAAGCTTTCTTT
clone size: -
J gene: TRBJ1-1
D gene: TRBD1
V gene: TRBV7-3
CDR3 length: 15

CDR3 protein: CASSHPGTGGTEAFF
CDR3 DNA: TGCGCCAGCAGCCACCCCGGTACAGGGGGCACTGAAGCTTTCTTT
clone size: -
J gene: TRBJ1-1
D gene: TRBD1
V gene: TRBV4-1
CDR3 length: 15

CDR3 protein: CASSLIAGTSETQYF
CDR3 DNA: TGTGCCAGCAGCTTGATAGCGGGGACATCAGAGACCCAGTACTTC
clone size: -
J gene: TRBJ2-5
D gene: TRBD2
V gene: TRBV5-6
CDR3 length: 15

CDR3 protein: CASSPHGWRGGLRDTQYF
CDR3 DNA: TGTGCCAGCAGCCCCCACGGGTGGCGGGGGGGCCTTAGAGATACGCAGTATTTT
clone size: -
J gene: TRBJ2-3
D gene: TRBD2
V gene: TRBV7-2
CDR3 length: 18

CDR3 protein: CASSIPGLSTDTQYF
CDR3 DNA: TGTGCCAGTAGTATTCCCGGACTTAGCACAGATACGCAGTATTTT
clone size: -
J gene: TRBJ2-3
D gene: -
V gene: TRBV19
CDR3 length: 15

CDR3 protein: CASSVGQGNQPQHF
CDR3 DNA: TGTGCCAGCAGCGTAGGACAGGGCAATCAGCCCCAGCATTTT
clone size: -
J gene: TRBJ1-5
D gene: -
V gene: TRBV9
CDR3 length: 14

CDR3 protein: CASSPKTSPPHTGELFF
CDR3 DNA: TGTGCCAGCAGCCCAAAGACTAGCCCACCCCACACCGGGGAGCTGTTTTTT
clone size: -
J gene: TRBJ2-2
D gene: TRBD2
V gene: TRBV7-3
CDR3 length: 17

CDR3 protein: CASSVGQGSGNTIYF
CDR3 DNA: TGTGCCAGCAGCGTAGGCCAGGGTAGTGGAAACACCATATATTTT
clone size: few
J gene: TRBJ1-3
D gene: -
V gene: TRBV9
CDR3 length: 15

CDR3 protein: CASSLWGPYEQYF
CDR3 DNA: TGCGCCAGCAGTCTCTGGGGCCCCTACGAGCAGTACTTC
clone size: -
J gene: TRBJ2-7
D gene: -
V gene: TRBV5-1
CDR3 length: 13

CDR3 protein: CASSLVQGSTEAFF
CDR3 DNA: TGTGCCAGCAGCTTAGTACAGGGAAGCACTGAAGCTTTCTTT
clone size: -
J gene: TRBJ1-1
D gene: -
V gene: TRBV13
CDR3 length: 14

CDR3 protein: CASSEKETSGGSTQYF
CDR3 DNA: TGTGCCAGCAGTGAAAAAGAAACTAGCGGGGGATCAACGCAGTATTTT
clone size: -
J gene: TRBJ2-3
D gene: TRBD2
V gene: TRBV2
CDR3 length: 16

CDR3 protein: CASSGEQGSGLTQYF
CDR3 DNA: TGTGCCAGCAGTGGAGAACAGGGGTCGGGGTTGACCCAGTACTTC
clone size: -
J gene: TRBJ2-5
D gene: TRBD1
V gene: TRBV2
CDR3 length: 15

CDR3 protein: CASRLDRGTEAFF
CDR3 DNA: TGTGCCAGCAGACTGGACAGAGGGACTGAAGCTTTCTTT
clone size: once
J gene: TRBJ1-1
D gene: -
V gene: TRBV28
CDR3 length: 13

CDR3 protein: CASSLELTSGGAATQYF
CDR3 DNA: TGTGCCAGCAGCTTAGAGTTGACTAGCGGGGGGGCCGCGACCCAGTACTTC
clone size: -
J gene: TRBJ2-5
D gene: TRBD2
V gene: TRBV7-8
CDR3 length: 17

CDR3 protein: CASSFREEEKLFF
CDR3 DNA: TGTGCCAGTAGTTTCAGGGAGGAGGAAAAACTGTTTTTT
clone size: few
J gene: TRBJ1-4
D gene: -
V gene: TRBV19
CDR3 length: 13

CDR3 protein: CASSPDRNYGYTF
CDR3 DNA: TGTGCCAGCAGCCCAGACAGGAACTATGGCTACACCTTC
clone size: -
J gene: TRBJ1-2
D gene: -
V gene: TRBV5-4
CDR3 length: 13

CDR3 protein: CASSPRDRGRETQYF
CDR3 DNA: TGTGCCAGCAGTCCCCGGGACAGGGGGCGAGAGACCCAGTACTTC
clone size: -
J gene: TRBJ2-5
D gene: TRBD1
V gene: TRBV6-1
CDR3 length: 15

CDR3 protein: CASSDHRQGARTEAFF
CDR3 DNA: TGCGCCAGCAGCGACCATCGACAGGGGGCAAGAACTGAAGCTTTCTTT
clone size: few
J gene: TRBJ1-1
D gene: TRBD1
V gene: TRBV4-1
CDR3 length: 16

CDR3 protein: CASSQGGPGGLQPNNSPLHF
CDR3 DNA: TGTGCCAGCAGCCAAGGTGGTCCAGGGGGCCTACAACCGAATAATTCACCCCTCCACTTT
clone size: -
J gene: TRBJ1-6
D gene: TRBD1
V gene: TRBV4-2
CDR3 length: 20

CDR3 protein: CASSGPTGGRNYGYTF
CDR3 DNA: TGTGCCAGCAGTGGCCCGACAGGGGGAAGGAACTATGGCTACACCTTC
clone size: -
J gene: TRBJ1-2
D gene: TRBD1
V gene: TRBV27
CDR3 length: 16

CDR3 protein: CASSVGQGHYNEQFF
CDR3 DNA: TGTGCCAGCAGCGTAGGACAGGGGCACTACAATGAGCAGTTCTTC
clone size: once
J gene: TRBJ2-1
D gene: TRBD1
V gene: TRBV9
CDR3 length: 15

CDR3 protein: CASSGINSNQPQHF
CDR3 DNA: TGTGCCAGCTCGGGGATAAATAGCAATCAGCCCCAGCATTTT
clone size: -
J gene: TRBJ1-5
D gene: -
V gene: TRBV27
CDR3 length: 14

CDR3 protein: CASSDHPSGGTYNEQFF
CDR3 DNA: TGTGCCAGCAGCGATCATCCTAGCGGGGGCACCTACAATGAGCAGTTCTTC
clone size: once
J gene: TRBJ2-1
D gene: TRBD2
V gene: TRBV9
CDR3 length: 17

CDR3 protein: CASSFQGAIGNTIYF
CDR3 DNA: TGTGCCAGCAGCTTTCAGGGGGCTATTGGAAACACCATATATTTT
clone size: -
J gene: TRBJ1-3
D gene: TRBD1
V gene: TRBV9
CDR3 length: 15

CDR3 protein: CASSGAGGNGYTF
CDR3 DNA: TGTGCCAGCAGCGGTGCAGGGGGCAATGGCTACACCTTC
clone size: -
J gene: TRBJ1-2
D gene: TRBD1
V gene: TRBV9
CDR3 length: 13

CDR3 protein: CASSPGRGASNQPQHF
CDR3 DNA: TGCGCCAGCAGCCCCGGTCGGGGGGCGAGCAATCAGCCCCAGCATTTT
clone size: -
J gene: TRBJ1-5
D gene: -
V gene: TRBV4-1
CDR3 length: 16

CDR3 protein: CASSAGGISSYNEQFF
CDR3 DNA: TGTGCCAGCAGTGCGGGGGGGATCAGCTCCTACAATGAGCAGTTCTTC
clone size: once
J gene: TRBJ2-1
D gene: TRBD2
V gene: TRBV6-1
CDR3 length: 16

CDR3 protein: CASSLEGTRTGELFF
CDR3 DNA: TGTGCCAGCAGCTTAGAGGGTACGCGGACCGGGGAGCTGTTTTTT
clone size: -
J gene: TRBJ2-2
D gene: -
V gene: TRBV7-3
CDR3 length: 15

CDR3 protein: CASTLSDRDLGEAFF
CDR3 DNA: TGTGCCAGCACCCTCTCAGACAGGGATTTGGGCGAAGCTTTCTTT
clone size: -
J gene: TRBJ1-1
D gene: TRBD1
V gene: TRBV5-6
CDR3 length: 15

CDR3 protein: CASSLEEGGEEKLFF
CDR3 DNA: TGTGCCAGCAGCTTAGAGGAGGGCGGAGAGGAAAAACTGTTTTTT
clone size: few
J gene: TRBJ1-4
D gene: -
V gene: TRBV7-6
CDR3 length: 15

CDR3 protein: CASSLSRGGAGNTIYF
CDR3 DNA: TGTGCCAGCAGCCTTTCCCGGGGAGGGGCAGGAAACACCATATATTTT
clone size: once
J gene: TRBJ1-3
D gene: -
V gene: TRBV7-8
CDR3 length: 16

CDR3 protein: CASSLTGGNGKNGYTF
CDR3 DNA: TGTGCCAGCAGTTTGACAGGGGGCAATGGGAAGAATGGCTACACCTTC
clone size: few
J gene: TRBJ1-2
D gene: TRBD1
V gene: TRBV28
CDR3 length: 16

CDR3 protein: CASSPTGPMNTEAFF
CDR3 DNA: TGTGCCAGCAGTCCGACAGGCCCTATGAACACTGAAGCTTTCTTT
clone size: few
J gene: TRBJ1-1
D gene: -
V gene: TRBV6-1
CDR3 length: 15

CDR3 protein: CASSLATGPGDNEQFF
CDR3 DNA: TGTGCCAGCAGTTTAGCCACAGGACCCGGCGACAATGAGCAGTTCTTC
clone size: -
J gene: TRBJ2-1
D gene: -
V gene: TRBV27
CDR3 length: 16

CDR3 protein: CASSDGTGWNQPQHF
CDR3 DNA: TGTGCCAGCAGTGATGGGACAGGGTGGAATCAGCCCCAGCATTTT
clone size: -
J gene: TRBJ1-5
D gene: TRBD1
V gene: TRBV6-1
CDR3 length: 15